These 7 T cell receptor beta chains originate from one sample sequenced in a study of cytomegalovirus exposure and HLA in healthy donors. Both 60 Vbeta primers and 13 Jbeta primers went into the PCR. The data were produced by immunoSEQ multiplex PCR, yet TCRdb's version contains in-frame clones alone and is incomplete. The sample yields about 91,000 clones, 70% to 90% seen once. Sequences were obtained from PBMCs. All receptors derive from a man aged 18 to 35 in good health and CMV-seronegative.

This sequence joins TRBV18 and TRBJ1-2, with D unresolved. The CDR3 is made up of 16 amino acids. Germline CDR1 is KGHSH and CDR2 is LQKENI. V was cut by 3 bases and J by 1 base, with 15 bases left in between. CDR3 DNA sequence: TGTGCCAGCTCACCTGCGGCGGGTTTACTTAACTATGGCTACACCTTC. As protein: CASSPAAGLLNYGYTF.

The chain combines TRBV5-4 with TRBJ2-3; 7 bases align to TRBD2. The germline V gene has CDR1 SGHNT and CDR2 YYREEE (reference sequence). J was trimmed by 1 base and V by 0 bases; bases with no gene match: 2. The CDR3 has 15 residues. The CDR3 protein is CASSLGLAGTDTQYF. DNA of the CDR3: TGTGCCAGCAGCTTGGGTCTAGCGGGCACAGATACGCAGTATTTT.

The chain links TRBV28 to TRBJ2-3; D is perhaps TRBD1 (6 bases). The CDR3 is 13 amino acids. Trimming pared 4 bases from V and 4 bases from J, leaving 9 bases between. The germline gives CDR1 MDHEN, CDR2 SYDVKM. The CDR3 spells CASSSQGPDTQYF. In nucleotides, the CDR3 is TGTGCCAGCAGTTCACAGGGCCCAGATACGCAGTATTTT. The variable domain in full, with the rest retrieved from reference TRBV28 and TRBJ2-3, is DVKVTQSSRYLVKRTGEKVFLECVQDMDHENMFWYRQDPGLGLRLIYFSYDVKMKEKGDIPEGYSVSREKKERFSLILESASTNQTSMYLCASSSQGPDTQYFGPGTRLTVL.

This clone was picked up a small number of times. The CDR3 region is CASSNPTGGYTF. CDR3 in DNA: TGTGCCAGCAGCAACCCAACAGGCGGCTACACCTTC. The chain recombines TRBV6-5 with TRBJ1-2, with D perhaps matching TRBD1 (5 bases). The CDR3 is made up of 12 amino acids. Trimming removed 6 bases at V and 8 bases at J, with 13 bases between. The germline V gene has CDR1 MNHEY and CDR2 SVGAGI.

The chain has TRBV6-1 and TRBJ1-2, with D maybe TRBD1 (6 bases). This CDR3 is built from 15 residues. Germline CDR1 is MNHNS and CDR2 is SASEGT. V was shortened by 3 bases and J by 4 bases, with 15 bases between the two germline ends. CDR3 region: CASSDWVQGSYGYTF. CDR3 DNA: TGTGCCAGCAGTGATTGGGTACAGGGCTCCTATGGCTACACCTTC.

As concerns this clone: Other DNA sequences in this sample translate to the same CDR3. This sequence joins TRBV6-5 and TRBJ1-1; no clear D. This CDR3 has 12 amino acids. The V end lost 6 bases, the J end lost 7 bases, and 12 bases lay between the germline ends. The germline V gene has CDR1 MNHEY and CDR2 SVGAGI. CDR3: CASSPSGDEAFF. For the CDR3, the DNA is TGTGCCAGCAGCCCCAGCGGGGATGAAGCTTTCTTT.

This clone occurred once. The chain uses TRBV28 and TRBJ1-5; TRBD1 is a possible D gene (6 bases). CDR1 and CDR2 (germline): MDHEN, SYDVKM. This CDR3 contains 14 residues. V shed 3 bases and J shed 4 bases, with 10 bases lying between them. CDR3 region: CASSFFQGNQPQHF. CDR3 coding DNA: TGTGCCAGCAGTTTTTTTCAGGGGAATCAGCCCCAGCATTTT.